The entry below gives a single T cell receptor beta chain sequence along with its context. Its antigen remains unknown. CDR3 length: 14 amino acids. The germline V gene encodes CDR1 SGHNT and CDR2 YYREEE (reference sequence). V shed 0 bases and J shed 4 bases, with 10 bases lying between them. The data belong to a study of radiation and T cells in renal cell carcinoma. General study results and limits: In blood, top tumor clones expanded by 2 weeks, shrinking by 4. Baseline intratumoral clonotype presence is unknown without pretreatment biopsies.

Time point denoted: baseline pretreatment blood. As to treatment: 15 Gy SBRT to primary tumor, nephrectomy 4 weeks later. Radiation-treated patients gave blood at baseline, week 2 and week 4. The protocol was immunoSEQ multiplex PCR, while the TCRdb copy is restricted to in-frame clones and leaves out a portion. Of about 130,000 clones in the sample, approximately 90% were seen once. The TCR originated in a woman between 45 and 65 years old with renal cell carcinoma. Material: blood, obtained from a patient whose treatment included radiotherapy and nephrectomy. V and J are TRBV5-4 and TRBJ1-2; D is unclear. In DNA form, the CDR3 reads TGTGCCAGCAGCTTGGATAGCCGGGGCTATGGCTACACCTTC. This translates into CASSLDSRGYGYTF.